A single sample is the source of the 8 T cell receptor beta chains below, sequenced in a study of cytomegalovirus exposure and HLA in healthy donors. A multiplex PCR was run with 60 Vbeta primers and 13 Jbeta primers. Only in-frame clones appear in the TCRdb table, and some are missing; sequencing was by immunoSEQ multiplex PCR. The table lists 100,000 to 150,000 clones, roughly 82% of them singletons. The sample consisted of PBMCs. The receptors were gathered from a woman in her thirties or forties in good health and CMV-seropositive.

The J gene is TRBJ2-7, the V gene TRBV2; maybe TRBD2 (6 bases). The CDR3 extends over 12 amino acids. CDR1 and CDR2 from the germline V gene are SNHLY and FYNNEI. Trimming took 6 bases from V and 4 from J, leaving 10 bases between them. The CDR3: CASSGDSYEQYF. The CDR3 DNA is TGTGCCAGCAGCGGGGACTCTTACGAGCAGTACTTC.

This clone was seen a few times. The chain couples TRBV6-6 to TRBJ1-6; 9 nucleotides match TRBD1. Per the germline V gene, CDR1 is MNHNY and CDR2 is SVGAGI (reference sequence). V shed 7 bases, J shed 11 bases, and the junction held 9 bases outside the gene matches. The CDR3 consists of 14 residues. The CDR3 DNA reads as TGTGCCAGCAAGTCGGGACAGGGAAACGCACCCCTCCACTTT. Encoded protein: CASKSGQGNAPLHF.

This chain joins TRBV18 and TRBJ2-5; 8 bases align to TRBD1. The CDR3 is 15 residues long. Germline trimming cut 3 bases from V and 5 bases from J; bases unmatched to any gene: 8. Germline loops: CDR1 KGHSH, CDR2 LQKENI. This chain's CDR3 is CASSPWTGRIETQYF. The CDR3 region has the DNA TGTGCCAGCTCACCGTGGACAGGGAGGATCGAGACCCAGTACTTC.

The chain carries TRBV29-1 and TRBJ2-1; a possible D gene is TRBD2 (7 bases). The V end was cut by 4 bases, the J end by 5 bases, with 15 bases between. The CDR3 has 14 amino acids. In germline, CDR1 is SQVTM, CDR2 ANQGSEA. The CDR3 loop is CSVGLGGLNNEQFF. CDR3 DNA sequence: TGCAGCGTTGGGCTCGGGGGGCTTAACAATGAGCAGTTCTTC.

The V and J genes are TRBV15 and TRBJ2-1, with D perhaps TRBD2 (5 bases). CDR3 length equals 17 residues. In germline, CDR1 is LNHNV, CDR2 YYDKDF (reference sequence). V lost 0 bases to trimming and J lost 5 bases, with 17 bases between them. The DNA of the CDR3 is TGTGCCACCAGCAGAGAAGGGAGTGACTTCACAAACAATGAGCAGTTCTTC. Translating gives CATSREGSDFTNNEQFF.

This clone came up a few times. The genes are TRBV30 and TRBJ2-7, with D perhaps matching TRBD2 (6 bases). The CDR3 length is 12 residues. Germline CDR1 GTSNPN, CDR2 SVGIG (reference sequence). With 3 bases removed from V and 4 bases from J, the gap between germline ends came to 10 bases. CDR3 amino acids: CAWRPGGYEQYF. In DNA, the CDR3 is TGTGCCTGGAGACCCGGAGGGTACGAGCAGTACTTC.

The V gene is TRBV6-1, the J gene TRBJ2-5; D may be TRBD1 (6 bases). V was trimmed by 0 bases and J by 2 bases, leaving 25 bases between them. Germline V gene sequence: CDR1 MNHNS, CDR2 SASEGT. There are 20 residues in the CDR3. The CDR3 protein is CASSEAGALTETGPQETQYF. CDR3 in DNA: TGTGCCAGCAGTGAAGCGGGAGCCCTAACAGAAACAGGGCCTCAAGAGACCCAGTACTTC.

This clone appeared once. V is TRBV6-1 and J is TRBJ1-3; D might be TRBD1 (6 bases). V lost 2 bases and J 2 bases, leaving 19 bases between the germline ends. This CDR3 has 18 amino acids. The germline gives CDR1 MNHNS, CDR2 SASEGT. CDR3 protein: CASSEKVAPAGAGNTIYF. The CDR3 bases are TGTGCCAGCAGTGAAAAAGTTGCCCCGGCAGGGGCTGGAAACACCATATATTTT.